This T cell receptor (beta chain) was observed in a study of blood T cell repertoires in COVID-19. Trimming removed 8 bases from V and 0 bases from J, with 14 bases in between. The germline V gene encodes CDR1 SGHTA and CDR2 FQGTGA. The CDR3 runs to 15 residues. The participants were between roughly 18 and 89 years old and came from under 25 US areas. The study counted Cohort 3 donors as recovered given two negative PCRs, clearance, or symptom resolution. Using immunoSEQ multiplex PCR, the repertoire was profiled, and TCRdb retains in-frame clones only, with some absent. The top ten hold about 6.1% of the sample, which has fewer than 350,000 clones, around nine tenths seen once.

The sequencing input was PBMCs or T cells enriched from blood (not recorded which). J is TRBJ1-5 and V is TRBV7-3; D possibly corresponds to TRBD1 (5 bases). The receptor was derived from a woman in her 40s who had recovered from COVID-19. The CDR3 coding sequence is TGTGCCAGCTCATCCCCAGGGTATAGCAATCAGCCCCAGCATTTT. This encodes CASSSPGYSNQPQHF.